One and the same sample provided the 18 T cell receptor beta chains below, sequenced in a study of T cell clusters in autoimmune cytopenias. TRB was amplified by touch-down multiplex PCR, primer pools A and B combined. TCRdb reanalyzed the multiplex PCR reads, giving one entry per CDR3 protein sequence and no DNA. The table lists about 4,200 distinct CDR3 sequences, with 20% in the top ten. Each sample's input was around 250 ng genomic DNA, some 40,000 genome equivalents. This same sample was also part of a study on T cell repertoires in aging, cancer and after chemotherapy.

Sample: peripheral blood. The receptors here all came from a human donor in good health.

Here the CDR3 reads CVSSSRGPVTGANVLTF. V usage is TRBV5-6 and J usage is TRBJ2-6; TCRdb reports TRBD1, a call that lacks DNA to check it against. Per germline, CDR1 SGHDT and CDR2 YYEEEE. The CDR3 totals 17 residues.

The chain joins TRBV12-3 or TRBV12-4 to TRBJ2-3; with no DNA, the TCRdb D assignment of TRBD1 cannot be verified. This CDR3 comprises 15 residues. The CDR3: CASSPDPPLGDTQYF.

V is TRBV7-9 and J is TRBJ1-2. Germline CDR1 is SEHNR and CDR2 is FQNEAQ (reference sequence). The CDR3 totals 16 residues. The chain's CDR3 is CASSDPLHDGPLGYTF.

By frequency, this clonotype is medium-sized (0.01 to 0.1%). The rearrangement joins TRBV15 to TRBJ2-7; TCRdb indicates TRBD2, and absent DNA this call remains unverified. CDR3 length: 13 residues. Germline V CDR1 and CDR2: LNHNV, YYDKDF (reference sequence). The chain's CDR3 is CATGESKTYEQYF.

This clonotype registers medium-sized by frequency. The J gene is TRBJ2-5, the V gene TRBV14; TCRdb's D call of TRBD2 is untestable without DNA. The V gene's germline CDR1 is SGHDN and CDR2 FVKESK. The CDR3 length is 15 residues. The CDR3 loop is CASSHSQSGGETQYF. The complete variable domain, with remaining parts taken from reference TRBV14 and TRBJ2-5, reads EAGVTQFPSHSVIEKGQTVTLRCDPISGHDNLYWYRRVMGKEIKFLLHFVKESKQDESGMPNNRFLAERTGGTYSTLKVQPAELEDSGVYFCASSHSQSGGETQYFGPGTRLLVL.

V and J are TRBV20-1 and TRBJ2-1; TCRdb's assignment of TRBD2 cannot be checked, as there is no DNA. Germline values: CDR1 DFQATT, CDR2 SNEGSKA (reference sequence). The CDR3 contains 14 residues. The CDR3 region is CSAPWRGDYNEQFF.

CDR3: CASGDRAYNEQFF. The chain uses TRBV10-2 and TRBJ2-1; TCRdb outputs TRBD1, but without DNA this stays unchecked. The CDR3 loop spans 13 amino acids. Germline loops: CDR1 WSHSY, CDR2 SAAADI.

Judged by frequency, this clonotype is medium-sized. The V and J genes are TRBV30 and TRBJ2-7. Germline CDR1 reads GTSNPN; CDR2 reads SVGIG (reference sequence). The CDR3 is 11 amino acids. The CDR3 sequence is CAWTESYEQYF.

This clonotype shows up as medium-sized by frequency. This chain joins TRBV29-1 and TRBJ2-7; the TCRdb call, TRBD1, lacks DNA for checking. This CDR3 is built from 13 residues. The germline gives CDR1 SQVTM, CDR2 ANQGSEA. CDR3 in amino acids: CSVAATTLSEQYF.

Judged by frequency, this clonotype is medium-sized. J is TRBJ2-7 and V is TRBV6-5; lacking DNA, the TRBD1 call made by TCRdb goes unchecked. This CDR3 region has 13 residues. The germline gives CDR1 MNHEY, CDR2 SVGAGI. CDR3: CASKGQTPYEQYF.

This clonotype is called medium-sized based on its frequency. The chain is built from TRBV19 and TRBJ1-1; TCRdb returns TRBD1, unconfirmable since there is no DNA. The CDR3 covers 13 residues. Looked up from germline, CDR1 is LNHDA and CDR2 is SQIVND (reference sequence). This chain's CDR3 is CASSIPGWTEAFF.

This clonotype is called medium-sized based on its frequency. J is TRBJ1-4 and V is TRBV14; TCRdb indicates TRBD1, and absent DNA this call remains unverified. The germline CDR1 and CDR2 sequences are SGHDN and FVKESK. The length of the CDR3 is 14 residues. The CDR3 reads CASSQGQGVEKLFF.

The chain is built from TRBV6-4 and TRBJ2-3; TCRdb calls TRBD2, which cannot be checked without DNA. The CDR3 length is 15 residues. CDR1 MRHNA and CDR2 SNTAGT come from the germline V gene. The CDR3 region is CASSEASGPPDTQYF.

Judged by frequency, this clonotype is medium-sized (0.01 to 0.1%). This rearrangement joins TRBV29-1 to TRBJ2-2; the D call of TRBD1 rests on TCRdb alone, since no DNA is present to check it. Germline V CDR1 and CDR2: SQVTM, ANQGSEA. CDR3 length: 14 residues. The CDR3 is CSVHRDSNTGELFF.

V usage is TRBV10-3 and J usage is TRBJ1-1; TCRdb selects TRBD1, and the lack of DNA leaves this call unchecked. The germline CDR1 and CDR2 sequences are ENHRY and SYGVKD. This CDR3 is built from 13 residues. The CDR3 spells CAISESRQLEAFF.

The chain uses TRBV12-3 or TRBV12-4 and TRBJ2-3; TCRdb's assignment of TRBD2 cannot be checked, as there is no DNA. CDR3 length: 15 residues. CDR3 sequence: CASSLSAGGTDTQYF.

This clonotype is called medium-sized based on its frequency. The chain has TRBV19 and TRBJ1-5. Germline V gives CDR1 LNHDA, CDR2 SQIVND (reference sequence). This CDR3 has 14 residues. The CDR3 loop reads CASSITYTNQPQHF.

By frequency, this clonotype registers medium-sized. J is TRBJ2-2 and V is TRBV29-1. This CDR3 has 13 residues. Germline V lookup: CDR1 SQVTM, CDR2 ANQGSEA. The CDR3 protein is CSVYSLNTGELFF.